This TCR beta chain was retrieved from a study of blood T cell repertoires in COVID-19. The wider study: COVID-19 samples from acute and convalescent phases originated in the United States, Italy and Spain. T cells, B-cell-depleted T cells, or PBMCs supplied cDNA or gDNA.

How the authors handled the data: Scientists estimated how many nucleated cells there were by amplifying reference gene primers. The assay was immunoSEQ multiplex PCR, and TCRdb's table has in-frame clones only and misses some. V and J calls and clone size are copied from that table; D and trimming were computed from the DNA. This sample carries 40,000 to 55,000 clones, over 85% of them seen once, and the ten largest clones take 25% to 30%. V dropped 6 bases and J dropped 3 bases, with 5 bases sitting between them. The germline CDR1 and CDR2 sequences are LNHDA and SQIVND (reference sequence). This CDR3 comprises 11 residues. This clone was detected only once.

The specimen sequenced was peripheral blood. The receptor was isolated from a woman of 80 years or more with acute or convalescent COVID-19. V gene TRBV19 combines with J gene TRBJ2-5; D is ambiguous. For the CDR3, the DNA is TGTGCCAGTAGCCGAGAAGAGACCCAGTACTTC. Residues: CASSREETQYF.